The text below deals with one T cell receptor (beta chain). This entry belongs to a study of OX40 agonist ivuxolimab in advanced cancers. Here immunoSEQ multiplex PCR was the method, and the copy in TCRdb shows in-frame clones only, minus some. The data show 55,000 to 75,000 clones, with 86% seen just once and around 1% held by the top ten. The CDR3 has 13 residues. Germline CDR1 SGHTA, CDR2 FQGNSA. V was clipped by 5 bases and J by 3 bases, with 11 bases between them. This chain links TRBV7-2 with TRBJ2-7; the D gene is possibly TRBD1 (6 bases). This TCR was sampled from an adult with an advanced solid tumor such as melanoma, head and neck, liver or kidney cancer. Sequenced material: CD4+ or CD8+ T cells sorted from blood, taken in a trial of the OX40 agonist ivuxolimab. The CDR3 sequence: CASSPGAVYEQYF. Here the CDR3 DNA reads TGTGCCAGCAGCCCAGGGGCAGTCTACGAGCAGTACTTC.